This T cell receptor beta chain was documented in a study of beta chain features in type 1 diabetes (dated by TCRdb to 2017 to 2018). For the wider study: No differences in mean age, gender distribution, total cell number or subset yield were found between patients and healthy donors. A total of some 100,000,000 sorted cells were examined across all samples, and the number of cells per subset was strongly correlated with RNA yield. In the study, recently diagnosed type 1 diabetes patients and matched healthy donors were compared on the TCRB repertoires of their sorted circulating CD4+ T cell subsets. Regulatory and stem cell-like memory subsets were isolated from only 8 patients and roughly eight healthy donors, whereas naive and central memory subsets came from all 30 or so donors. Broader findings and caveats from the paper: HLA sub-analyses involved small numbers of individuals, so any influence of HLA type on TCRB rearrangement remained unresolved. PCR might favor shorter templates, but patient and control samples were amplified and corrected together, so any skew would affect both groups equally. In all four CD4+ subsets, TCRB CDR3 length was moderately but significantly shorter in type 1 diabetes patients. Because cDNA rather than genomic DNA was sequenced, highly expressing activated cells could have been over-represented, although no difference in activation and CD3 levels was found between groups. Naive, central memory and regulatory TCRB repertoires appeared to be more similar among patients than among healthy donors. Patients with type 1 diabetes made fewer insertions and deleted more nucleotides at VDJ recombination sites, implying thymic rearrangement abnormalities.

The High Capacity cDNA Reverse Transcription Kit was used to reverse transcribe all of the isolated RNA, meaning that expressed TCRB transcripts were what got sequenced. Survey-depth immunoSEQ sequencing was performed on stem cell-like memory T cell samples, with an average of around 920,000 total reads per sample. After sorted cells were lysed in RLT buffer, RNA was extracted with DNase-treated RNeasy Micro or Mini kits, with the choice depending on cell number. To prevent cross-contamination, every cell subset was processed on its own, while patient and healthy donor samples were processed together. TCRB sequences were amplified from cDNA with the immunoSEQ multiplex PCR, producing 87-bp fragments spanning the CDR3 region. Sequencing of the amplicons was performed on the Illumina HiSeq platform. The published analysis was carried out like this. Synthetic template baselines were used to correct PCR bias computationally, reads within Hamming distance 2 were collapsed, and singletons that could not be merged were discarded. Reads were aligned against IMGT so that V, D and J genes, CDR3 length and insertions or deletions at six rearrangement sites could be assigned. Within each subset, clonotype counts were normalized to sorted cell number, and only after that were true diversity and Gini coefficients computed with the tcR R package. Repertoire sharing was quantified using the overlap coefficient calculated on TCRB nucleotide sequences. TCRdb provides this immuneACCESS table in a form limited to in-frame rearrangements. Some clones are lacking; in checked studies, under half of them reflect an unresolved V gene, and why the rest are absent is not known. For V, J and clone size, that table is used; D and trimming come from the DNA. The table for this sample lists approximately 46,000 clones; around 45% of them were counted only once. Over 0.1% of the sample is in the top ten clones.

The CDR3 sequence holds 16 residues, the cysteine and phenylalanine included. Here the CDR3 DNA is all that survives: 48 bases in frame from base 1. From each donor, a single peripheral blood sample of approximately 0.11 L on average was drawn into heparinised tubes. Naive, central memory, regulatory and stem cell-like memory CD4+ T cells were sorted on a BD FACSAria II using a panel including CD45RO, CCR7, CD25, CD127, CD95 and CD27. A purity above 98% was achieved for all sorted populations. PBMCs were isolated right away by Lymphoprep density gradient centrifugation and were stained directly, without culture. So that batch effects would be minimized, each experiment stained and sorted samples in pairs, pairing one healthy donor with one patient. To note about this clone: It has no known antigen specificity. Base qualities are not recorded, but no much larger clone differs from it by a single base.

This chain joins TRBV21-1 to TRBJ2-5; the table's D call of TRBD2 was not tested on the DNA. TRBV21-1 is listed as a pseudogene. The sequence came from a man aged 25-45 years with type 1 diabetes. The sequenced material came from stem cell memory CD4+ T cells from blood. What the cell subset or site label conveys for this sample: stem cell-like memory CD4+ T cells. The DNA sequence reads TGTGCCAGCAGCACACCGAGGGTGGAGGAGGAAGAGACCCAGTACTTC. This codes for CASSTPRVEEEETQYF.